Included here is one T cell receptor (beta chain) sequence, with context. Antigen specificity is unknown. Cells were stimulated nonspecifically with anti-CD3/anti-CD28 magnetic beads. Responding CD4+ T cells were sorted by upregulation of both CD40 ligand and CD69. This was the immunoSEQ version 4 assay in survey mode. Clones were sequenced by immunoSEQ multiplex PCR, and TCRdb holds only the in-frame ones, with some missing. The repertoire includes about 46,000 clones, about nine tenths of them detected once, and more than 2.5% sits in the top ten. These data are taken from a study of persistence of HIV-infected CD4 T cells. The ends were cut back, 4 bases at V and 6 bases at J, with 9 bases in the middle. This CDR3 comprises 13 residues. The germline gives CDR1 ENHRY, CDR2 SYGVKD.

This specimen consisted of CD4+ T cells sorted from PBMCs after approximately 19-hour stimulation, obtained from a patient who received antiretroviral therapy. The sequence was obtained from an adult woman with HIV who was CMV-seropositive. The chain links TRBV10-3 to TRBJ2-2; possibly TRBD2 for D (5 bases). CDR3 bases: TGTGCCATCAGTGCGGGGAGAGCCGGGGAGCTGTTTTTT. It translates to CAISAGRAGELFF.